This T cell receptor (beta chain) was found in a study of blood T cell repertoires in COVID-19. Study overall: Material from acute and convalescent COVID-19 was sourced from the United States, Italy and Spain.

This CDR3 spans 14 amino acids. Germline CDR1 and CDR2: GTSNPN and SVGIG (reference sequence). V lost 4 bases and J 7 bases, leaving 19 bases between the germline ends. In the original processing: Estimation of nucleated cell counts was performed using reference gene primer amplification. TCRdb's copy holds only in-frame clones and misses some; the assay was immunoSEQ multiplex PCR. From that table come the V and J calls and clone size; the DNA was used to work out D and trimming. The table records 200,000 to 250,000 clones, around 86% of them present only once. The chain couples TRBV30 to TRBJ2-5, with D possibly TRBD1 on 6 matching bases. The sequence came from a man aged 25 to 40 who had recovered from COVID-19. Sequencing input: peripheral blood. Here the CDR3 reads CAWTDGQPFGTQYF. The CDR3 DNA sequence: TGTGCCTGGACCGACGGACAGCCCTTCGGGACCCAGTACTTC. Looking up the rest from reference TRBV30 and TRBJ2-5 gives the full variable domain: SQTIHQWPATLVQPVGSPLSLECTVEGTSNPNLYWYRQAAGRGLQLLFYSVGIGQISSEVPQNLSASRPQDRQFILSSKKLLLSDSGFYLCAWTDGQPFGTQYFGPGTRLLVL.